Listed below are T cell receptor beta chains from one sample, sequenced in a study of siplizumab effects on memory and regulatory T cells. Profiling relied on immunoSEQ multiplex PCR, and the TCRdb table lists in-frame clones only, not all of them. The profile shows about 100,000 clones, over 90% of them singletons. Sequenced: non-Treg CD4+ T cells sorted from blood. These receptors originate from a human donor in good health. Both conserved end residues are part of each CDR3. D genes are given only for firm matches. Rows may omit the clone size; those that give it use once, few, many or a size class.

j_call	v_call	d_call	clone_size	cdr3_nt	cdr3_aa
TRBJ1-2	TRBV25-1	TRBD1	.	TGTGCCAGCACCCGGGCAGGGGGCTATGGCTACACCTTC	CASTRAGGYGYTF
TRBJ2-7	TRBV27	.	once	TGTGCCAGCAGTTCTCTCGTTTTTACCCCAAGCCACGAGCAGTACTTC	CASSSLVFTPSHEQYF
TRBJ2-7	TRBV5-1	TRBD2	.	TGCGCCAGCAAACTAGCGGGGATGTACGAGCAGTACTTC	CASKLAGMYEQYF
TRBJ2-7	TRBV7-9	.	.	TGTGCCAGCAGCTTAGACGAGGGCCCCTACGAGCAGTACTTC	CASSLDEGPYEQYF
TRBJ2-1	TRBV7-8	.	.	TGTGCCAGCAGCTTAGGGCAGGATTACAATGAGCAGTTCTTC	CASSLGQDYNEQFF
TRBJ2-2	TRBV18	TRBD1	.	TGTGCCAGCTCACCACAGGGACAGGGGCGCACCGGGGAGCTGTTTTTT	CASSPQGQGRTGELFF
TRBJ2-2	TRBV7-3	TRBD2	once	TGTGCCAGCAGCTCGGGACTAACGGGAACCGGGGAGCTGTTTTTT	CASSSGLTGTGELFF
TRBJ2-1	TRBV7-6	.	.	TGTGCCAGCAGCTTAATGGTTGGGGGCTCCTACAATGAGCAGTTCTTC	CASSLMVGGSYNEQFF
TRBJ2-1	TRBV19	.	.	TGTGCCAGTACCCCCCCCCAAGCGGGCTCCTACAATGAGCAGTTCTTC	CASTPPQAGSYNEQFF
TRBJ2-5	TRBV7-2	.	.	TGTGCCAGCAGCTTGATGGGGCAGCAGTACTTC	CASSLMGQQYF
TRBJ1-5	TRBV20-1	.	.	TGCAGTGCTAGTGACCGAGGGCCCCAGCATTTT	CSASDRGPQHF
TRBJ1-3	TRBV10-3	TRBD1	.	TGTGCCATCAGTGGGACAGGAGTGGGAAACACCATATATTTT	CAISGTGVGNTIYF
TRBJ1-2	TRBV6-1	.	once	TGTGCCAGCAGTCGGGACTCTGGCTACACCTTC	CASSRDSGYTF
TRBJ2-3	TRBV7-7	.	.	TGTGCTAGCAGCCCACTCAGCACAGATACGCAGTATTTT	CASSPLSTDTQYF
TRBJ2-3	TRBV7-9	.	.	TGTGCCAGCAGCTTAGTCCCTAGCACAGATACGCAGTATTTT	CASSLVPSTDTQYF
TRBJ2-7	TRBV27	TRBD2	once	TGTGCCAGCAGTTCCTCACTCGGGGCGGGAGGGCCGTTAACCCACGAGCAGTACTTC	CASSSSLGAGGPLTHEQYF
TRBJ2-5	TRBV5-4	TRBD2	once	TGTGCCAGCAGCTTGGACGGGACTAGCGGCCAAGAGACCCAGTACTTC	CASSLDGTSGQETQYF
TRBJ1-4	TRBV4-1	.	.	TGCGCCAGCAGCCAAGATCCGGGGGCAGGTAACGAAAAACTGTTTTTT	CASSQDPGAGNEKLFF
TRBJ1-1	TRBV7-2	.	.	TGTGCCAGCAGCTTCTACAGGGAAACGAACACTGAAGCTTTCTTT	CASSFYRETNTEAFF
TRBJ2-1	TRBV29-1	.	.	TGCAGCGGGAATCAGGGACTCGGCAACAATGAGCAGTTCTTC	CSGNQGLGNNEQFF
TRBJ2-7	TRBV7-6	.	.	TGTGCCAGCAGCTCGTCAGGGTTCGAGCAGTACTTC	CASSSSGFEQYF
TRBJ2-1	TRBV6-5	TRBD2	.	TGTGCCAGCAGTTACTCTCCGCCTAGCGGGAGAAATGAGCAGTTCTTC	CASSYSPPSGRNEQFF
TRBJ1-2	TRBV19	.	few	TGTGCCAGTAGCGGCAGCCTAACTAAAGTGTATGGCTACACCTTC	CASSGSLTKVYGYTF
TRBJ1-1	TRBV28	.	.	TGTGCCAGCAGTTTGATGCCACTCCAAAGTGGTACTGAAGCTTTCTTT	CASSLMPLQSGTEAFF
TRBJ1-1	TRBV6-1	.	many	TGTGCCAGCAGTGAAGACCACTGGGTGACCGGCACTGAAGCTTTCTTT	CASSEDHWVTGTEAFF
TRBJ2-2	TRBV5-8	.	.	TGTGCCAGCAGTCCGCTTTTTAACACATACAACACCGGGGAGCTGTTTTTT	CASSPLFNTYNTGELFF
TRBJ2-1	TRBV12-5	.	.	TGTGCTAGTGCCACCTCAGGAGTAAAGGCATACAATGAGCAGTTCTTC	CASATSGVKAYNEQFF
TRBJ2-5	TRBV19	TRBD1	.	TGTGCCAGTAGATCGACAGGGCCTGGGGAGACCCAGTACTTC	CASRSTGPGETQYF
TRBJ2-6	TRBV9	.	.	TGTGCCAGCAGCGTAGTATTGGGGTCGTCTGGGGCCAACGTCCTGACTTTC	CASSVVLGSSGANVLTF
TRBJ2-1	TRBV28	TRBD1	.	TGTGCCAGCAGCCTGGGGACAGGGGTAATCTACAATGAGCAGTTCTTC	CASSLGTGVIYNEQFF
TRBJ2-3	TRBV13	TRBD1	.	TGTGCCAGCAGCTTAGTTAGAGGGACAGGGGCTAGCACAGATACGCAGTATTTT	CASSLVRGTGASTDTQYF
TRBJ2-1	TRBV5-1	TRBD2	.	TGCGCCAGCAGCTTGGCCCCGTCTAGCGGGAGGGTCAATGAGCAGTTCTTC	CASSLAPSSGRVNEQFF
TRBJ2-1	TRBV5-1	.	.	TGCGCCAGCAGCTTGGCGTCGAGAAATGAGCAGTTCTTC	CASSLASRNEQFF
TRBJ2-5	TRBV5-6	.	few	TGTGCCAGCAGCTCCAGACTAGGGGGGGAGACCCAGTACTTC	CASSSRLGGETQYF
TRBJ1-4	TRBV7-9	TRBD1	.	TGTGCCAGCAGCCGGACAGGAGAAAAACTGTTTTTT	CASSRTGEKLFF
TRBJ1-4	TRBV19	.	.	TGTGCCAGTAGTAAAATGGACACAACTAATGAAAAACTGTTTTTT	CASSKMDTTNEKLFF
TRBJ1-5	TRBV6-6	.	.	TGTGCCAGCAGTTACGAGGGGGGGAGAGGCAATCAGCCCCAGCATTTT	CASSYEGGRGNQPQHF
TRBJ1-2	TRBV11-2	.	.	TGTGCCAGCAGCCCGGACAGCAACTATGGCTACACCTTC	CASSPDSNYGYTF
TRBJ2-1	TRBV7-7	TRBD2	.	TGTGCTAGCAGACCTAGCGGGAGCTACAATGAGCAGTTCTTC	CASRPSGSYNEQFF
TRBJ2-6	TRBV5-1	.	.	TGCGCCAGCAGCTTGGCCAGGGGGGAAGGGGCCAACGTCCTGACTTTC	CASSLARGEGANVLTF
TRBJ1-4	TRBV28	.	.	TGTGCCAGCAGTTTGGTCAGGGTTGAAAAACTGTTTTTT	CASSLVRVEKLFF
TRBJ1-6	TRBV18	TRBD1	.	TGTGCCAGCTCACGAGACAGGGGTGGTGGCAATTCACCCCTCCACTTT	CASSRDRGGGNSPLHF
TRBJ2-2	TRBV6-5	.	once	TGTGCCAGCAGCTTCGTGGTTCCAGCCACCGGGGAGCTGTTTTTT	CASSFVVPATGELFF
TRBJ1-5	TRBV6-1	.	once	TGTGCCAGCATCCCCTTTTCCGGCAATCAGCCCCAGCATTTT	CASIPFSGNQPQHF
TRBJ2-1	TRBV29-1	.	.	TGCAGCGTAGACTGGTACAATGAGCAGTTCTTC	CSVDWYNEQFF
TRBJ2-3	TRBV10-3	.	.	TGTGCCATCACCAAGGGCGACACAGATACGCAGTATTTT	CAITKGDTDTQYF
TRBJ2-4	TRBV5-1	TRBD1	.	TGCGCCAGCAGCTGGGGACAGGCCTTAGCCAAAAACATTCAGTACTTC	CASSWGQALAKNIQYF
TRBJ2-7	TRBV28	TRBD2	.	TGTGCCAGCATCCCCCCCGGGACTAGCGGAGTTTACGAGCAGTACTTC	CASIPPGTSGVYEQYF
TRBJ1-2	TRBV28	.	.	TGTGCCAGCAGTTTAGGGGGGATCGGCTATGGCTACACCTTC	CASSLGGIGYGYTF
TRBJ1-4	TRBV18	TRBD1	.	TGTGCCAGCTCAACGGGACAGGGGGCGTTTGAAAAACTGTTTTTT	CASSTGQGAFEKLFF
TRBJ1-2	TRBV11-1	.	.	TGTGCCAGCAGCCGAAACCCGGGTGCGGACTATGGCTACACCTTC	CASSRNPGADYGYTF
TRBJ2-3	TRBV7-9	TRBD1	.	TGTGCCAGCAGCTTGGGTCAGGGGGCCACAGATACGCAGTATTTT	CASSLGQGATDTQYF
TRBJ2-7	TRBV6-1	.	.	TGTGCCAGCAGTGCCCCCGCCGAGTACTCCTACGAGCAGTACTTC	CASSAPAEYSYEQYF
TRBJ1-3	TRBV6-1	.	.	TGTGCCAGCAGTGAACAGTTCTCTGGAAACACCATATATTTT	CASSEQFSGNTIYF
TRBJ2-5	TRBV18	TRBD2	.	TGTGCCAGCTCACCAGGGCGGGAGCAAGAGACCCAGTACTTC	CASSPGREQETQYF
TRBJ2-1	TRBV12-5	TRBD2	.	TGTGCTAGTGGTACTACTATGACTAGCGGACGCTACAATGAGCAGTTCTTC	CASGTTMTSGRYNEQFF
TRBJ2-4	TRBV2	.	.	TGTGCCAGCAGCGGGGGGCAGGGGGCCGGATCCAAAAACATTCAGTACTTC	CASSGGQGAGSKNIQYF
TRBJ1-2	TRBV4-2	.	.	TGTGCCAGCAGCTCAATACAGGGCAACTATGGCTACACCTTC	CASSSIQGNYGYTF